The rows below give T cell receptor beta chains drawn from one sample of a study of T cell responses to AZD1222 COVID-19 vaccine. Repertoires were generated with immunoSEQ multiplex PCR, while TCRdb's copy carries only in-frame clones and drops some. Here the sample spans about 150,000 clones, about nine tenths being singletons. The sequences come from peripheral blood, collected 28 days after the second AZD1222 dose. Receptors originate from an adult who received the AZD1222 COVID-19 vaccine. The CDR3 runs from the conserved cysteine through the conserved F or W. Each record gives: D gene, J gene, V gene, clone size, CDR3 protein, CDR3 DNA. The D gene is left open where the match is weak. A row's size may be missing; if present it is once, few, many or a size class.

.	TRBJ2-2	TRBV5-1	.	CASSLWGTGELFF	TGCGCCAGCAGCTTGTGGGGCACCGGGGAGCTGTTTTTT
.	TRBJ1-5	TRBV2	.	CASSGPPASNQPQHF	TGTGCCAGCAGCGGACCTCCAGCCAGCAATCAGCCCCAGCATTTT
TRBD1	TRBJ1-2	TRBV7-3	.	CASSEDRGGYGYTF	TGTGCCAGCAGCGAGGACAGGGGAGGCTATGGCTACACCTTC
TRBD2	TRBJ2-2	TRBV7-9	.	CASSSRGRGGAAGELFF	TGTGCCAGCAGCTCCAGAGGGCGCGGGGGGGCCGCCGGGGAGCTGTTTTTT
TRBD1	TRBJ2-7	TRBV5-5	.	CASSLPGQGYYEQYF	TGTGCCAGCAGCTTACCGGGACAGGGGTACTACGAGCAGTACTTC
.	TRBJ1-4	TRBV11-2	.	CASSRGGSRNEKLFF	TGTGCCAGCAGCCGTGGAGGCAGCCGAAATGAAAAACTGTTTTTT
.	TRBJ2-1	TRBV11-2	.	CAVHSGYNEQFF	TGTGCCGTCCATTCGGGGTACAATGAGCAGTTCTTC
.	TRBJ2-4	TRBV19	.	CASRGAGELAKNIQYF	TGTGCCAGTAGGGGGGCTGGAGAACTAGCCAAAAACATTCAGTACTTC
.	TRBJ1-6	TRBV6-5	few	CASTRPNANSPLHF	TGTGCCAGCACCCGCCCTAACGCTAATTCACCCCTCCACTTT
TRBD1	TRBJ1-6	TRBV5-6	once	CASSHPGQLGSPLHF	TGTGCCAGCAGCCATCCGGGACAGCTCGGATCACCCCTCCACTTT
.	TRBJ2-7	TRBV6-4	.	CASSEGSHAAYEQYF	TGTGCCAGCAGCGAAGGTTCTCACGCAGCTTACGAGCAGTACTTC
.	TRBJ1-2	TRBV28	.	CASFPGRAFYGYTF	TGTGCCAGCTTTCCCGGCAGGGCCTTTTATGGCTACACCTTC
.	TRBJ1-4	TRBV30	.	CASNYVGEKLFF	TGTGCCTCTAATTACGTGGGTGAAAAACTGTTTTTT
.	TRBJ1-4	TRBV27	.	CASSLSINREKLFF	TGTGCCAGCAGTTTATCGATAAACCGTGAAAAACTGTTTTTT
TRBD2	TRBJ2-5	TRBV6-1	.	CASSEAPGGSKKTQYF	TGTGCCAGCAGTGAAGCCCCCGGCGGGAGCAAAAAGACCCAGTACTTC
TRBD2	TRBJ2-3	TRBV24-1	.	CATRGGTSGVLDTQYF	TGTGCCACCAGAGGGGGGACTAGCGGGGTCCTTGATACGCAGTATTTT
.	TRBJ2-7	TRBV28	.	CASSSSSYEQYF	TGTGCCAGCAGTTCCTCATCCTACGAGCAGTACTTC
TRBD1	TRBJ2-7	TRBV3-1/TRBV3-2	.	CASSIRDRAHEQYF	TGTGCCAGCAGCATCCGGGACAGGGCACACGAGCAGTACTTC
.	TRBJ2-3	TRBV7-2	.	CASSPSAVSTDTQYF	TGTGCCAGCAGCCCTTCGGCGGTTAGCACAGATACGCAGTATTTT
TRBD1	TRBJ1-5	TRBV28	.	CASGQGWNQPQHF	TGTGCCAGTGGACAGGGTTGGAATCAGCCCCAGCATTTT